What follows describes a single TCR beta chain. These data belong to a study of T cells in Graves' hyperthyroidism and ophthalmopathy. The CDR3 is made up of 13 amino acids. The J segment lost 4 bases and the V segment lost 5 bases, leaving 6 bases of the junction unmatched. In germline, CDR1 is DFQATT, CDR2 SNEGSKA (reference sequence). RNA transcripts served as the template for amplifying TCR beta CDR3 regions. A set of HTBI primers served as the primers for a first-round RT-PCR of the TCR CDR3. TCRdb ran MiXCR on the multiplex PCR reads and lists one entry per CDR3 protein. Among some 350,000 distinct CDR3 sequences listed, about 25% were seen once.

V gene TRBV20-1 combines with J gene TRBJ1-1; 8 nucleotides match TRBD1. Sequenced sample: blood. This receptor was identified in a man aged 50 or older with Graves' hyperthyroidism. The CDR3 sequence is CSAYRGQGTEAFF. CDR3 nucleotide sequence: TGCAGTGCTTATCGCGGACAGGGCACTGAAGCTTTCTTT.